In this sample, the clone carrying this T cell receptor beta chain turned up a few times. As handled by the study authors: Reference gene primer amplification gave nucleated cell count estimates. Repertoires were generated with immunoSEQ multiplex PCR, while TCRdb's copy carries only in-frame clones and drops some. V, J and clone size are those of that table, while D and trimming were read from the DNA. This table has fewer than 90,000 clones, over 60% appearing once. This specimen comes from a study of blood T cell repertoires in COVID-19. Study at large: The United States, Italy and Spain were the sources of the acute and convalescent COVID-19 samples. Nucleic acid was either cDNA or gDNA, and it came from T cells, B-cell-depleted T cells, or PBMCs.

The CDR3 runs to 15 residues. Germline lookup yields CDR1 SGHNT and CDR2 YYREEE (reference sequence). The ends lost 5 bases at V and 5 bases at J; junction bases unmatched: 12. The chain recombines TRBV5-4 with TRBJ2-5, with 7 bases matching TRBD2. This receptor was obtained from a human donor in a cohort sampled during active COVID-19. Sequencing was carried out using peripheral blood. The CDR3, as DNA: TGTGCCAGCAGACCCTCAGTGGCGGGAGTTGAGACCCAGTACTTC. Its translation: CASRPSVAGVETQYF.